This TCR beta chain is drawn from a study of blood T cell repertoires in COVID-19. On the study more broadly: Researchers got acute and convalescent COVID-19 samples from the United States, Italy and Spain. From T cells, B-cell-depleted T cells, or PBMCs came the material, which was cDNA or gDNA.

Some clones are missing from TCRdb's copy, which holds only in-frame ones; the method was immunoSEQ multiplex PCR. The sample gives roughly 200,000 clones, more than 85% of which show up once; 2.7% is in the top ten. This TCR was recovered from a man in his forties or fifties with active or convalescent COVID-19. Sequenced sample: peripheral blood.

The CDR3, as DNA: TGTGCCAGCAGTTTCGGAGCGGGGACTGTCACAGATACGCAGTATTTT. It yields the protein CASSFGAGTVTDTQYF. This rearrangement joins TRBV27 to TRBJ2-3, with TRBD2 matching over 7 bases. CDR1 MNHEY and CDR2 SMNVEV come from the germline V gene (reference sequence). V shed 3 bases, J shed 2 bases, and the junction held 8 bases outside the gene matches. The CDR3 is 16 amino acids.